Sequencing of this T cell receptor beta chain was carried out in a study of post-analysis software for immune sequencing data. Across the study: Relapsing-remitting, secondary progressive and progressive-relapsing forms made up the multiple sclerosis disease courses.

Comment on this clonotype: Its target is unknown.

Study conclusions and caveats: The authors found that F measure strongly co-clustered same-batch samples. The normalized Chao1 diversity of multiple sclerosis patients was significantly lower than that of controls.

Unique molecular identifiers tagged the TCR beta cDNA libraries. The authors obtained roughly 0.5 million cDNA molecules from approximately 1 to 10 million T cells. TCRdb fed the PCR reads into MiXCR, producing one record per CDR3 protein. This repertoire shows about 770,000 distinct CDR3 sequences, around 46% found once; its top ten account for approximately 4.4%. The receptor's source is a girl under 18 with multiple sclerosis. Sequencing input: blood.

The CDR3 DNA reads TGCAGCGTTGATGAGGAGTGGAATGAGCAGTTCTTC. Translated, it gives CSVDEEWNEQFF. This chain joins TRBV29-1 and TRBJ2-1; D remains unclear. The CDR3 is 12 amino acids. Germline values: CDR1 SQVTM, CDR2 ANQGSEA. V was cut by 3 bases and J by 7 bases, with 10 bases left in between.